A single sample is the source of the 26 T cell receptor beta chains below, sequenced in a study of T cell responses to AZD1222 COVID-19 vaccine. Only in-frame clones appear in the TCRdb table, and some are missing; sequencing was by immunoSEQ multiplex PCR. The table lists more than 150,000 clones, 90% to 95% of them singletons. The material was peripheral blood, obtained 28 days after the second AZD1222 dose. The receptors were sampled from an adult who received the AZD1222 COVID-19 vaccine.

The chain couples TRBV19 to TRBJ1-2, with D unresolved. The V gene lost 7 bases and the J gene lost 7 bases, with 19 bases spanning the gap. Germline V lookup: CDR1 LNHDA, CDR2 SQIVND (reference sequence). The CDR3 covers 14 residues. CDR3 sequence (DNA): TGTGCCAGTACCCTCCCCCCTCCTATTGGTGGCTACACCTTC. It encodes CASTLPPPIGGYTF.

As to this clone: Other DNA sequences of this sample code for an identical CDR3. The CDR3: CASSLEGTQPQHF. The CDR3 DNA sequence: TGCGCCAGCAGCTTGGAAGGGACTCAGCCCCAGCATTTT. The V call is TRBV5-1, the J call TRBJ1-5, with D possibly matching TRBD1 (5 bases). Germline CDR1 and CDR2: SGHRS and YFSETQ. The CDR3 consists of 13 residues. V lost 0 bases and J lost 6, with 7 bases in between.

The count of this clone is one. The chain combines TRBV18 with TRBJ1-2, with D possibly being TRBD1 (5 bases). Germline-derived CDR1 and CDR2 are KGHSH and LQKENI. V lost 1 base and J 3 bases, leaving 21 bases between the germline ends. The CDR3 length is 18 residues. DNA for the CDR3: TGTGCCAGCTCACCACTCGTGACAGCCGAGCCCGGGGACTATGGCTACACCTTC. Amino acids: CASSPLVTAEPGDYGYTF. Combining the CDR3 with reference TRBV18 and TRBJ1-2 gives the whole variable domain NAGVMQNPRHLVRRRGQEARLRCSPMKGHSHVYWYRQLPEEGLKFMVYLQKENIIDESGMPKERFSAEFPKEGPSILRIQQVVRGDSAAYFCASSPLVTAEPGDYGYTFGSGTRLTVV.

The chain recombines TRBV30 with TRBJ1-6, with 8 nucleotides matching TRBD1. Germline V gene lookup returns CDR1 GTSNPN and CDR2 SVGIG (reference sequence). Germline trimming cut 2 bases from V and 6 bases from J; bases unmatched to any gene: 6. The CDR3 extends over 15 amino acids. The chain's CDR3 is CAWSPGQGGNSPLHF. The CDR3 DNA reads as TGTGCCTGGAGTCCAGGACAGGGTGGTAATTCACCCCTCCACTTT.

This sequence joins TRBV3-1 (or the pseudogene TRBV3-2) and TRBJ2-5; D uncertain. The CDR3 extends over 12 amino acids. Germline V lookup: CDR1 LGHDT, CDR2 YNNKEL (reference sequence). V was trimmed by 1 base and J by 2 bases, leaving 2 bases between them. The CDR3 sequence: CASSQVQETQYF. The CDR3 nucleotides are TGTGCCAGCAGCCAAGTTCAAGAGACCCAGTACTTC.

This clone was found a few times. The chain combines TRBV18 with TRBJ1-2; D gene ambiguous. The germline CDR1 and CDR2 sequences are KGHSH and LQKENI. The V end lost 3 bases, the J end lost 2 bases, and 7 bases lay between the germline ends. The CDR3 totals 13 residues. The CDR3 bases are TGTGCCAGCTCACCTGACAAAAACTATGGCTACACCTTC. Encoded protein: CASSPDKNYGYTF. The full variable domain, rest sourced from reference TRBV18 and TRBJ1-2, is NAGVMQNPRHLVRRRGQEARLRCSPMKGHSHVYWYRQLPEEGLKFMVYLQKENIIDESGMPKERFSAEFPKEGPSILRIQQVVRGDSAAYFCASSPDKNYGYTFGSGTRLTVV.

The count of this clone is one. The chain links TRBV7-8 to TRBJ1-5; D gene uncertain. Germline assignment: CDR1 SGHVS and CDR2 FQNEAQ. V was clipped by 2 bases and J by 0 bases, with 14 bases between them. The CDR3 length is 17 residues. CDR3 DNA sequence: TGTGCCAGCAGCTTAACGGGCAGAGGTTTTAGCAATCAGCCCCAGCATTTT. This encodes CASSLTGRGFSNQPQHF.

This clone was recorded a few times. In nucleotides, the CDR3 is TGTGCCAGCAGTTATACGGGGGCGCACAATCAGCCCCAGCATTTT. Translated, it gives CASSYTGAHNQPQHF. The chain carries TRBV28 and TRBJ1-5, with a weak D call TRBD1 (6 bases). Trimming pared 4 bases from V and 3 bases from J, leaving 13 bases between. Germline lookup yields CDR1 MDHEN and CDR2 SYDVKM. The CDR3 covers 15 residues.

V usage is TRBV9 and J usage is TRBJ2-3; D remains ambiguous. CDR3 length: 14 amino acids. CDR1 is SGDLS and CDR2 is YYNGEE in the germline V gene. The V and J ends lost 0 bases and 3 bases respectively, with 8 bases between them. The CDR3 loop reads CASSVDLLTDTQYF. The CDR3, as DNA: TGTGCCAGCAGCGTAGACTTGCTTACAGATACGCAGTATTTT.

This chain links TRBV6-5 with TRBJ1-2; perhaps TRBD1 as D (6 bases). V lost 5 bases and J lost 5, with 15 bases in between. This CDR3 region has 14 residues. Germline V lookup: CDR1 MNHEY, CDR2 SVGAGI. The CDR3 nucleotides are TGTGCCAGCAGTCCGGGACACCGGCAGTATGGCTACACCTTC. Its protein product is CASSPGHRQYGYTF.

The chain employs TRBV11-1 and TRBJ1-1, with no clear D. V was cut by 2 bases and J by 8 bases, with 12 bases left in between. The germline gives CDR1 SGHAT, CDR2 FQDESV (reference sequence). This CDR3 region has 13 residues. The CDR3 DNA follows: TGTGCCAGCAGCTTAAGTTCCGGTTTGGAAGCTTTCTTT. This gives the protein CASSLSSGLEAFF.

This sequence joins TRBV5-3 and TRBJ1-1; D is unresolved. TRBV5-3 is assigned to the ORF class and has an uncertain function. The CDR3 sequence is 10 residues long. Trimming shortened V by 10 bases and J by 1 base, and 5 bases separated the two germline ends. The CDR3 bases are TGTGCCGGATCGAACACTGAAGCTTTCTTT. This sequence encodes CAGSNTEAFF.

V usage is TRBV12-3 or TRBV12-4 and J usage is TRBJ1-2; D remains ambiguous. Trimming stripped 6 bases from V and 6 bases from J, with 14 bases between. This CDR3 is 13 amino acids long. CDR3 loop: CASSRPPGNGYTF. The CDR3 DNA reads TGTGCCAGCAGCCGACCTCCGGGTAATGGCTACACCTTC.

The V call is TRBV28, the J call TRBJ1-2, with a tentative D call TRBD1 (5 bases). The germline V gene has CDR1 MDHEN and CDR2 SYDVKM. This CDR3 is built from 13 residues. V was clipped by 6 bases and J by 4 bases, with 12 bases between them. The CDR3 nucleotides read TGTGCCAGCAGCTGGGGGACTGCCTATGGCTACACCTTC. Protein sequence: CASSWGTAYGYTF.

CDR3 in amino acids: CASSRRDREAFF. In DNA, the CDR3 is TGTGCCAGCAGCCGCCGCGACAGGGAAGCTTTCTTT. The chain joins TRBV7-9 to TRBJ1-1, with D perhaps matching TRBD1 (6 bases). This CDR3 is built from 12 residues. Per germline, CDR1 SEHNR and CDR2 FQNEAQ (reference sequence). The V end lost 5 bases, the J end lost 8 bases, and 12 bases lay between the germline ends.

The CDR3: CASSLPDREGGYTF. CDR3 nucleotides: TGTGCCAGCAGTTTACCCGACAGGGAGGGGGGCTACACCTTC. This chain links TRBV28 with TRBJ1-2; 7 bases agree with TRBD1. The CDR3 runs to 14 residues. Germline V lookup: CDR1 MDHEN, CDR2 SYDVKM. V gave up 2 bases and J gave up 8 bases; unmatched junction bases: 8.

The V gene is TRBV28, the J gene TRBJ1-1; D perhaps matches TRBD1 (6 bases). The germline gives CDR1 MDHEN, CDR2 SYDVKM. This CDR3 contains 14 residues. Trimming shortened V by 3 bases and J by 0 bases, and 8 bases separated the two germline ends. As DNA, the CDR3 is TGTGCCAGCAGTTTGGGACAACTGAACACTGAAGCTTTCTTT. Protein product: CASSLGQLNTEAFF.

The V gene is TRBV4-1, the J gene TRBJ2-6; 7 bases map to TRBD1. V gave up 7 bases and J gave up 2 bases; unmatched junction bases: 2. The CDR3 runs 14 residues. Germline CDR1 is MGHRA and CDR2 is YSYEKL. The CDR3 here is CASKTGAGANVLTF. Written as DNA, the CDR3 is TGCGCCAGCAAAACAGGGGCTGGGGCCAACGTCCTGACTTTC.

V is TRBV18 and J is TRBJ1-1; 10 positions match TRBD1. V dropped 4 bases and J dropped 2; count of bases not matched to a gene: 4. Germline V gene lookup returns CDR1 KGHSH and CDR2 LQKENI. The CDR3 contains 15 residues. The CDR3 bases are TGTGCCAGCTCACTACGGACAGGGGGAAACACTGAAGCTTTCTTT. It codes for CASSLRTGGNTEAFF.

The chain couples TRBV11-3 to TRBJ2-1; D call uncertain. The CDR3 has 15 amino acids. Trimming took 5 bases from V and 3 from J, leaving 14 bases between them. The germline gives CDR1 SGHNT, CDR2 YENEEA. CDR3 in DNA: TGTGCCAGCAGCATAGTTGTAGGCGACTACAATGAGCAGTTCTTC. This translates into CASSIVVGDYNEQFF.

A few counts support this clone. This CDR3 reads CASSVRRGSGANVLTF. The CDR3 DNA sequence: TGTGCCAGCAGCGTAAGACGGGGCTCTGGGGCCAACGTCCTGACTTTC. The gene calls are TRBV7-2 and TRBJ2-6, with a weak D call TRBD2 (5 bases). This CDR3 is built from 16 residues. The V end was cut by 5 bases, the J end by 0 bases, with 11 bases between. Germline CDR1 and CDR2: SGHTA and FQGNSA.

The chain employs TRBV7-2 and TRBJ2-7, with TRBD1 matching over 10 bases. The V gene end was trimmed by 5 bases and the J gene end by 3 bases; junction bases not matched to a gene: 7. The CDR3 has 15 residues. Germline V CDR1 and CDR2: SGHTA, FQGNSA. CDR3 DNA: TGTGCCAGCAGCCAAGACAGGGGGCGAAACTACGAGCAGTACTTC. It specifies CASSQDRGRNYEQYF.

This clone was counted once. The chain links TRBV2 to TRBJ1-2; tentatively, D is TRBD1 (5 bases). V lost 3 bases and J lost 4, with 21 bases in between. The CDR3 sequence is 17 residues long. Germline V gene sequence: CDR1 SNHLY, CDR2 FYNNEI. The CDR3 spells CASSETQESSGPYGYTF. The CDR3 bases are TGTGCCAGCAGTGAGACCCAAGAGTCTTCAGGGCCCTATGGCTACACCTTC.

The gene calls are TRBV28 and TRBJ1-1; no clear D gene. Looked up from germline, CDR1 is MDHEN and CDR2 is SYDVKM. V was clipped by 7 bases and J by 1 base, with 13 bases between them. The CDR3 is 14 residues long. CDR3 amino acids: CASKLRTGNTEAFF. The CDR3 nucleotides are TGTGCCAGCAAACTAAGGACGGGGAACACTGAAGCTTTCTTT.

The CDR3 loop reads CASSLGGRMMNTEAFF. In DNA form, the CDR3 reads TGTGCCAGCAGCTTAGGGGGGCGAATGATGAACACTGAAGCTTTCTTT. The gene calls are TRBV7-2 and TRBJ1-1; D possibly corresponds to TRBD1 (6 bases). V lost 1 base, J lost 0 bases, and 12 bases lay in between. Germline CDR1 SGHTA, CDR2 FQGNSA. This CDR3 has 16 residues.

The chain is built from TRBV7-6 and TRBJ2-2; D not resolved. The CDR3 totals 15 residues. Between the trimmed V and J ends, which lost 5 bases and 2 bases, there was a span of 12 bases. Germline CDR1 SGHVS, CDR2 FNYEAQ. As DNA, the CDR3 is TGTGCCAGCAGCCCAACCACAGCTAACACCGGGGAGCTGTTTTTT. The encoded protein is CASSPTTANTGELFF.